The rows below give T cell receptor beta chains drawn from one sample of a study of patients and donors after allogeneic stem cell transplantation. One entry per CDR3 protein, called by TCRdb with MiXCR from the RT-PCR reads. The sample holds some 87,000 distinct CDR3 sequences, around 48% seen once. Sequencing was done on a sample of blood, either unsorted or a sorted T cell fraction (not recorded which). The origin of the receptors is a human donor who was either an allogeneic HSCT recipient or a stem cell or donor lymphocyte infusion donor (not recorded which). It is not recorded whose cells these are; they may come from a transplant donor. CDR3s include the opening cysteine and the closing phenylalanine or tryptophan. Fields, in order: clone size, J gene, D gene, V gene, CDR3 protein, CDR3 DNA. A D gene is named only where the DNA matches it firmly. The size of a clone is reported for some rows only, either as once, few or many, or as a class for expanded clones.

clone size: .
J gene: TRBJ1-3
D gene: .
V gene: TRBV12-3/TRBV12-4
CDR3 protein: CASSPRDIPGTIYF
CDR3 DNA: TGTGCCAGCAGTCCCCGGGACATCCCCGGCACCATATATTTT

clone size: .
J gene: TRBJ2-5
D gene: .
V gene: TRBV12-3/TRBV12-4
CDR3 protein: CASSVDGGSQETQYF
CDR3 DNA: TGTGCCAGCAGTGTGGACGGGGGTTCCCAAGAGACCCAGTACTTC

clone size: few
J gene: TRBJ1-3
D gene: .
V gene: TRBV20-1
CDR3 protein: CSAKSSWGRGDGNTIYF
CDR3 DNA: TGCAGTGCTAAATCCTCATGGGGCCGAGGGGATGGAAACACCATATATTTT

clone size: few
J gene: TRBJ1-3
D gene: .
V gene: TRBV10-3
CDR3 protein: CAISEGGNGNTIYF
CDR3 DNA: TGTGCCATCAGTGAGGGGGGTAATGGAAACACCATATATTTT

clone size: few
J gene: TRBJ1-1
D gene: .
V gene: TRBV27
CDR3 protein: CASSLSSEASNTEAFF
CDR3 DNA: TGTGCCAGCAGTTTATCGTCTGAGGCGTCGAACACTGAAGCTTTCTTT

clone size: once
J gene: TRBJ1-6
D gene: .
V gene: TRBV6-5
CDR3 protein: CASSYGGSSYNSPLHF
CDR3 DNA: TGTGCCAGCAGTTACGGCGGGAGCTCCTATAATTCACCCCTCCACTTT

clone size: .
J gene: TRBJ1-5
D gene: .
V gene: TRBV10-3
CDR3 protein: CAISEQGRDQPQHF
CDR3 DNA: TGTGCCATCAGTGAACAGGGTCGCGATCAGCCCCAGCATTTT

clone size: .
J gene: TRBJ1-1
D gene: .
V gene: TRBV29-1
CDR3 protein: CSAILLLNTEAFF
CDR3 DNA: TGCAGCGCTATTCTCCTCTTAAACACTGAAGCTTTCTTT

clone size: .
J gene: TRBJ2-7
D gene: TRBD1
V gene: TRBV10-1
CDR3 protein: CASSGQGREQYF
CDR3 DNA: TGCGCCAGCAGTGGACAGGGGCGCGAGCAGTACTTC

clone size: .
J gene: TRBJ1-4
D gene: TRBD1
V gene: TRBV5-1
CDR3 protein: CASSRTGEGTNEKLFF
CDR3 DNA: TGCGCCAGCAGCCGCACAGGGGAAGGAACTAATGAAAAACTGTTTTTT

clone size: many
J gene: TRBJ2-5
D gene: .
V gene: TRBV7-2
CDR3 protein: CASSSRLPPQETQYF
CDR3 DNA: TGTGCCAGCAGCTCGAGACTACCCCCACAAGAGACCCAGTACTTC

clone size: few
J gene: TRBJ1-1
D gene: .
V gene: TRBV7-9
CDR3 protein: CASSKGGSEAFF
CDR3 DNA: TGTGCCAGCAGCAAGGGGGGGTCTGAAGCTTTCTTT